What follows describes a single T cell receptor (beta chain). The antigen is not known. This entry comes from a study of T cell responses to AZD1222 COVID-19 vaccine. Overall study findings and caveats: There were repertoire samples only from the period after the peak T cell response.

Sequencing was performed with immunoSEQ multiplex PCR; in TCRdb, only in-frame clones are kept and a portion is missing. Of roughly 120,000 clones listed, approximately 86% were seen once; the top ten hold about 10%. The CDR3 is 14 amino acids. Trimming cost V 1 base and J 7 bases, with 9 bases left between them. Germline CDR1 and CDR2: SGDLS and YYNGEE. The sequencing used peripheral blood, collected on day 0 of AZD1222 vaccination. This chain connects TRBV9 to TRBJ1-6; D gene ambiguous. The origin of this receptor is an adult in good health. CDR3 DNA: TGTGCCAGCAGCGTATTCGTGAGAAATTCACCCCTCCACTTT. Translated: CASSVFVRNSPLHF.